This record concerns one T cell receptor beta chain sequence. Antigen specificity is unknown. 13 Jbeta primers and 60 Vbeta primers were used for the PCR. The data were produced by immunoSEQ multiplex PCR, yet TCRdb's version contains in-frame clones alone and is incomplete. The sample holds approximately 160,000 clones, roughly 82% seen once. This sample was taken from a study of cytomegalovirus exposure and HLA in healthy donors. Study details: There were 65 million to 85 million unique TCRs (from HLA-typed donors) in an early data release. Notes on the study in general: Common viral pathogens were later found to be apparently linked to several of the most significant clusters. Earlier results showed most TCR beta V segments being productive about 90% or about 30% of the time. A later analysis showed that HLA-associated TCR beta chains had undergone more clonal expansion than equally common others.

The CDR3 is 15 amino acids. The V gene lost 4 bases and the J gene lost 2 bases, with 15 bases spanning the gap. Germline V CDR1 and CDR2: SGHRS, YFSETQ. The specimen sequenced was PBMCs. The TCR comes from a woman in her 30s in good health and CMV-seronegative. This chain links TRBV5-1 with TRBJ1-1, with a weak D call TRBD1 (5 bases). The CDR3 is CASSKNPTENTEAFF. The CDR3 DNA is TGCGCCAGCAGCAAGAACCCGACAGAAAACACTGAAGCTTTCTTT.